This T cell receptor beta chain was recovered during a study of human T cells and chemical hapten exposure. Points from the study as a whole: Expanded TCRs created a significantly greater count of big CDR3 similarity clusters than controls did. There was a positive correlation between PT1 expanded TCR counts and patch test score.

The time point denotes: patch test 2, 6 weeks after DPC sensitization. Treatment indicated: therapeutic diphenylcyclopropenone sensitization with weekly scalp DPC. The CDR3 spans 15 residues. Deletions cut 5 bases from V and 1 base from J, with 9 bases between. The germline CDR1 and CDR2 sequences are SGHAT and FQDESV (reference sequence). TCRdb re-derived calls from the RACE reads in MiXCR, one entry per CDR3 protein. This table holds 360,000 or so distinct CDR3 sequences, roughly 6.3% found once. This clonotype was seen repeatedly, ten times or more. Its antigen is as yet unknown. The receptor was derived from a young woman with alopecia areata. Some clones in this sample may be carry-over from other donors' samples. This specimen consisted of whole blood, obtained in connection with sensitization to the hapten diphenylcyclopropenone (DPC). The chain is built from TRBV11-1 and TRBJ1-6, with TRBD1 as a possible D gene (5 bases). In DNA form, the CDR3 reads TGTGCCAGCAGCCCCAGGGAATCCTATAATTCACCCCTCCACTTT. It translates to CASSPRESYNSPLHF.